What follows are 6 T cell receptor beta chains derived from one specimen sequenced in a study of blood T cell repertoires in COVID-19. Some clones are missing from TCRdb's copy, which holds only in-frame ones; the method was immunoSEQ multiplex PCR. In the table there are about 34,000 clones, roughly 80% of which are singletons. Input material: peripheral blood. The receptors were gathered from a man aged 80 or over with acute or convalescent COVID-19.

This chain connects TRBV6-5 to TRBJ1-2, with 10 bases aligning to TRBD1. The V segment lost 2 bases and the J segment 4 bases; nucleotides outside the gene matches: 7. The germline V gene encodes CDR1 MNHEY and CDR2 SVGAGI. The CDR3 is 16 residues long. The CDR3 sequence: CASSYTRTGGGYGYTF. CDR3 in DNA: TGTGCCAGCAGTTACACAAGGACAGGGGGTGGCTATGGCTACACCTTC.

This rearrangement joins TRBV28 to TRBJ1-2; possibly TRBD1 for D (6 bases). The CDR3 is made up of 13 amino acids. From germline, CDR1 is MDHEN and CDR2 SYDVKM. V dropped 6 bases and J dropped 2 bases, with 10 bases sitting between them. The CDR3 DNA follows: TGTGCCAGCAGGGGACAAACAAACTATGGCTACACCTTC. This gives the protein CASRGQTNYGYTF.

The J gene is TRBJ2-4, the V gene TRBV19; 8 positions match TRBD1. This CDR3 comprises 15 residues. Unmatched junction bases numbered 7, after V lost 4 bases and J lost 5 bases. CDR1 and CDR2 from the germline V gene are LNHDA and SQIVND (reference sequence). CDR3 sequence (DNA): TGTGCCAGTAGTACAGGACAGGGAGATGAAAACATTCAGTACTTC. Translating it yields CASSTGQGDENIQYF. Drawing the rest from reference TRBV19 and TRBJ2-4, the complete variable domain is DGGITQSPKYLFRKEGQNVTLSCEQNLNHDAMYWYRQDPGQGLRLIYYSQIVNDFQKGDIAEGYSVSREKKESFPLTVTSAQKNPTAFYLCASSTGQGDENIQYFGAGTRLSVL.

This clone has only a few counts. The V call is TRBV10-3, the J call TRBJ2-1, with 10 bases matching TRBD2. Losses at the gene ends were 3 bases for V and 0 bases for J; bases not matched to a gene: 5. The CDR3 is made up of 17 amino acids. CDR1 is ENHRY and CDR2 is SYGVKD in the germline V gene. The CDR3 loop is CAISDPASGGSYNEQFF. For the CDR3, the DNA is TGTGCCATCAGTGACCCCGCTAGCGGGGGCTCCTACAATGAGCAGTTCTTC.

The CDR3 region has the DNA TGTGCCAGCAGCGTGGGTAATAGCAATCAGCCCCAGCATTTT. Protein: CASSVGNSNQPQHF. The chain joins TRBV5-5 to TRBJ1-5; D not certain. The CDR3 totals 14 residues. Per the germline V gene, CDR1 is SGHKS and CDR2 is YYEKEE (reference sequence). Trimming cost V 4 bases and J 0 bases, with 8 bases left between them. The full variable domain, its missing parts supplied by reference TRBV5-5 and TRBJ1-5, is DAGVTQSPTHLIKTRGQQVTLRCSPISGHKSVSWYQQVLGQGPQFIFQYYEKEERGRGNFPDRFSARQFPNYSSELNVNALLLGDSALYLCASSVGNSNQPQHFGDGTRLSIL.

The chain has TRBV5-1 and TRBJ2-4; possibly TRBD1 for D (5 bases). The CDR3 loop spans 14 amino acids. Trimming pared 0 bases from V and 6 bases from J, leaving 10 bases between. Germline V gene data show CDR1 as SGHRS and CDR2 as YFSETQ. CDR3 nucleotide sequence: TGCGCCAGCAGCTTGGAGGGGATTGGAAACATTCAGTACTTC. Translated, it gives CASSLEGIGNIQYF.